Reported below is one T cell receptor beta chain. Its antigen is unidentified. In TCRdb, the RT-PCR reads were re-called with MiXCR into one record per CDR3 protein. The table records about 570,000 distinct CDR3 sequences, about 10% of them present only once. V was clipped by 7 bases and J by 6 bases, with 18 bases between them. The CDR3 totals 14 residues. This sample was taken from a study of response to subunit inactivated influenza vaccine. Study outcomes and limitations: Authors suggested each seasonal flu vaccination may recruit only limited numbers of new T cells.

These data also featured in a second study, about T cells expressing NK-cell markers. That paper adds: It was by 5'RACE template switching with UMIs that TCR beta cDNA was made. The study drew TCR beta repertoires from sorted CD3+CD56+NKG2C+, CD3+CD56+NKG2C- and CD3+CD56-NKG2C+ T cells. Top CD8+ clonotypes included the dominant CD3+CD56+NKG2C+ clonotypes in roughly 6 donors. The leading position in the CD3+CD56-NKG2C+ fraction of a few donors also went to these clonotypes.

The rearrangement links TRBV12-3 or TRBV12-4 to TRBJ1-1; D possibly corresponds to TRBD1 (5 bases). This sample comprised PBMCs from blood, obtained on the day of vaccination. This TCR came from a man in his fifties or sixties who received an inactivated influenza vaccine. The CDR3 region has the DNA TGTGCCAGCACCCTGGACACAGCGTTTGCTGAAGCTTTCTTT. Translating it yields CASTLDTAFAEAFF.